Each of the 5 T cell receptor beta chains below was sequenced from the same sample in a study of T cell responses to AZD1222 COVID-19 vaccine. Generated by immunoSEQ multiplex PCR, the TCRdb table keeps only in-frame clones and is missing some. The top ten clones hold around 8.7% of a sample with 90,000 to 120,000 clones, over 80% of them seen once. The sample was peripheral blood, taken on day 0 of AZD1222 vaccination. These receptors came from an adult in good health.

The chain links TRBV4-1 to TRBJ1-2, with D tentatively TRBD1 (5 bases). Germline assignment: CDR1 MGHRA and CDR2 YSYEKL. Trimming cost V 0 bases and J 0 bases, with 11 bases left between them. The length of the CDR3 is 16 residues. The CDR3 sequence: CASSQEAGLSNYGYTF. CDR3 nucleotide sequence: TGCGCCAGCAGCCAAGAGGCAGGGCTCTCTAACTATGGCTACACCTTC.

V usage is TRBV28 and J usage is TRBJ1-2, with a possible D match to TRBD1 (6 bases). Germline CDR1 MDHEN, CDR2 SYDVKM. The CDR3 runs 12 residues. The germline V and J ends were trimmed by 5 bases and 8 bases, with 12 bases remaining between them. The CDR3 sequence is CASSATGRGYTF. In nucleotides, the CDR3 is TGTGCCAGCAGTGCTACAGGGAGAGGCTACACCTTC.

V is TRBV6-4 and J is TRBJ1-6, with D hard to call. The CDR3 has 14 residues. V lost 3 bases, J lost 12 bases, and 15 bases lay in between. Germline CDR1 and CDR2: MRHNA and SNTAGT. The CDR3 DNA is TGTGCCAGCAGTGAAGCCCCCGGAGTTAAACCCCTCCACTTT. Its protein is CASSEAPGVKPLHF.

The chain combines TRBV5-5 with TRBJ2-5, with D tentatively TRBD2 (6 bases). CDR1 is SGHKS and CDR2 is YYEKEE in the germline V gene (reference sequence). V was clipped by 0 bases and J by 3 bases, with 15 bases between them. CDR3 length equals 16 residues. The CDR3 loop is CASSLGIAEGEETQYF. The CDR3 DNA reads TGTGCCAGCAGCTTGGGGATAGCGGAGGGAGAAGAGACCCAGTACTTC.

The chain recombines TRBV5-8 with TRBJ2-5, with D perhaps TRBD1 (5 bases). The CDR3 is 14 amino acids. Germline V gene data show CDR1 as SGHTS and CDR2 as YDEGEE. Trimming stripped 6 bases from V and 2 bases from J, with 14 bases between. DNA for the CDR3: TGTGCCAGCATCTTTAGACAGCCTCAAGAGACCCAGTACTTC. This codes for CASIFRQPQETQYF.